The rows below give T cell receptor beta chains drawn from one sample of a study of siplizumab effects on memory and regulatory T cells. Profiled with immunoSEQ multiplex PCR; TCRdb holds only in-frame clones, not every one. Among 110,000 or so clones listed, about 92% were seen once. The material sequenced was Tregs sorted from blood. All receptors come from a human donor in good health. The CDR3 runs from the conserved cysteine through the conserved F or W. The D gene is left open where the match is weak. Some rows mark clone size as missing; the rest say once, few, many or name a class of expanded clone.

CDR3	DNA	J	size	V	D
CASSLGHGDSPLHF	TGTGCCAGCAGCTTAGGTCACGGGGATTCACCCCTCCACTTT	TRBJ1-6	NA	TRBV11-2	NA
CASSVQDWTEAFF	TGTGCCAGCAGTGTCCAGGATTGGACTGAAGCTTTCTTT	TRBJ1-1	few	TRBV25-1	NA
CASLSPNRITDTQYF	TGTGCCAGCCTCTCCCCAAACAGGATAACAGATACGCAGTATTTT	TRBJ2-3	once	TRBV7-2	NA
CASSIDRTETQYF	TGTGCCAGTAGTATAGATCGCACAGAGACGCAGTATTTT	TRBJ2-3	NA	TRBV19	NA
CASSLESGGHTGELFF	TGCGCCAGCAGCTTGGAGAGCGGGGGCCACACCGGGGAGCTGTTTTTT	TRBJ2-2	NA	TRBV5-1	TRBD2
CASSLPFDLTDTQYF	TGTGCCAGCAGTTTACCCTTCGATTTAACAGATACGCAGTATTTT	TRBJ2-3	NA	TRBV28	NA
CAWGRANNEQFF	TGTGCCTGGGGGAGGGCCAACAATGAGCAGTTCTTC	TRBJ2-1	NA	TRBV30	TRBD2
CASRAELIAKNIQYF	TGTGCCAGCAGAGCGGAGCTTATTGCCAAAAACATTCAGTACTTC	TRBJ2-4	NA	TRBV6-1	NA
CASSFPTGGYEKLFF	TGTGCCAGCAGCTTTCCGACAGGGGGCTATGAAAAACTGTTTTTT	TRBJ1-4	NA	TRBV5-5	TRBD1
CASSAGTGGHNEQFF	TGTGCCAGCAGCGCCGGGACAGGGGGCCACAATGAGCAGTTCTTC	TRBJ2-1	NA	TRBV7-9	TRBD1
CASSLRDSVSGYTF	TGCGCCAGCAGCTTGAGGGATTCAGTCTCTGGCTACACCTTC	TRBJ1-2	NA	TRBV5-1	NA
CATSRDLRQNQETQYF	TGTGCCACCAGCAGAGATTTACGGCAGAACCAAGAGACCCAGTACTTC	TRBJ2-5	NA	TRBV15	NA
CASQRGANREQYF	TGCGCCAGCCAGCGGGGGGCGAATCGGGAGCAGTACTTC	TRBJ2-7	NA	TRBV5-1	TRBD2
CASSRQRPYGYTF	TGTGCCAGCAGTCGGCAGCGACCCTATGGCTACACCTTC	TRBJ1-2	NA	TRBV2	NA
CASSLESKTQYF	TGCGCCAGCAGCTTAGAATCGAAGACCCAGTACTTC	TRBJ2-5	once	TRBV5-1	NA
CASRLDRGGMNTEAFF	TGTGCCAGCAGACTCGACAGGGGAGGGATGAACACTGAAGCTTTCTTT	TRBJ1-1	NA	TRBV7-2	TRBD1
CASSQPEGAPTDTQYF	TGCGCCAGCAGTCAACCCGAGGGGGCCCCCACAGATACGCAGTATTTT	TRBJ2-3	NA	TRBV5-1	TRBD1
CASSPGQNTEAFF	TGTGCCAGCTCCCCAGGACAGAACACTGAAGCTTTCTTT	TRBJ1-1	NA	TRBV18	NA
CASGGGAREPTGELFF	TGTGCTAGTGGTGGGGGGGCGAGGGAGCCCACCGGGGAGCTGTTTTTT	TRBJ2-2	NA	TRBV12-5	NA
CASSDFNRGPNNEQFF	TGTGCCAGCAGTGACTTTAACAGGGGGCCGAACAATGAGCAGTTCTTC	TRBJ2-1	NA	TRBV6-4	TRBD1
CASSPGNYEQYF	TGTGCCAGCTCCCCCGGGAACTACGAGCAGTACTTC	TRBJ2-7	NA	TRBV18	NA